The rows below give T cell receptor beta chains drawn from one sample of a study of a mutant IDH1 vaccine in newly diagnosed glioma. Profiling relied on immunoSEQ multiplex PCR, and the TCRdb table lists in-frame clones only, not all of them. The sample records 35,000 to 45,000 clones, 75% being singletons. Their specific antigens are unknown. The source was PBMCs, collected from a glioma patient whose treatment included an IDH1 peptide vaccine. The receptors come from a middle-aged man with glioma. Each CDR3 is given with its conserved first and last residue. The D gene is left open where the match is weak. Clone size is shown for a subset of rows, as once, few, many or a class of expanded clone.

j_gene: TRBJ1-6
d_gene: -
v_gene: TRBV27
abundance: -
CDR3aa: CASRRGRSSGSPLHF
CDR3nt: TGTGCCAGCCGACGCGGACGGAGTTCTGGTTCACCCCTCCACTTT

j_gene: TRBJ2-4
d_gene: -
v_gene: TRBV19
abundance: -
CDR3aa: CASSTHLGVAKNIQYF
CDR3nt: TGTGCCAGTAGTACCCACCTTGGAGTAGCCAAAAACATTCAGTACTTC

j_gene: TRBJ2-3
d_gene: -
v_gene: TRBV7-2
abundance: -
CDR3aa: CASSLVALGTDTQYF
CDR3nt: TGTGCCAGCAGCTTAGTGGCTCTCGGAACAGATACGCAGTATTTT

j_gene: TRBJ1-4
d_gene: TRBD1
v_gene: TRBV27
abundance: -
CDR3aa: CASSLSGTGLEKLFF
CDR3nt: TGTGCCAGCAGTCTCTCCGGGACAGGGTTGGAAAAACTGTTTTTT

j_gene: TRBJ1-2
d_gene: -
v_gene: TRBV23-1
abundance: -
CDR3aa: CASRDRGIYGYTF
CDR3nt: TGCGCCAGCAGGGACCGTGGGATCTATGGCTACACCTTC

j_gene: TRBJ1-1
d_gene: -
v_gene: TRBV7-9
abundance: -
CDR3aa: CASRFGTWDAEAFF
CDR3nt: TGTGCCAGCAGATTCGGGACCTGGGACGCTGAAGCTTTCTTT

j_gene: TRBJ1-6
d_gene: -
v_gene: TRBV5-4
abundance: -
CDR3aa: CASSPGFNSPLHF
CDR3nt: TGTGCCAGCAGCCCTGGATTCAATTCACCCCTCCACTTT

j_gene: TRBJ2-1
d_gene: -
v_gene: TRBV6-1
abundance: -
CDR3aa: CASSERSSRKNEQFF
CDR3nt: TGTGCCAGCAGTGAAAGGTCTAGTAGAAAGAATGAGCAGTTCTTC

j_gene: TRBJ1-2
d_gene: -
v_gene: TRBV25-1
abundance: -
CDR3aa: CASSELVERSAGDRGYTF
CDR3nt: TGTGCCAGCAGTGAATTGGTCGAACGTAGCGCCGGAGATCGAGGCTACACCTTC

j_gene: TRBJ2-1
d_gene: -
v_gene: TRBV27
abundance: -
CDR3aa: CASSSLMTGSGNEQFF
CDR3nt: TGTGCCAGCAGTTCGCTTATGACAGGCTCTGGCAATGAGCAGTTCTTC

j_gene: TRBJ2-2
d_gene: -
v_gene: TRBV10-1
abundance: -
CDR3aa: CASKDGHTGELFF
CDR3nt: TGCGCCAGCAAGGACGGTCACACCGGGGAGCTGTTTTTT

j_gene: TRBJ2-1
d_gene: -
v_gene: TRBV7-2
abundance: -
CDR3aa: CASSLEGRREQFF
CDR3nt: TGTGCCAGCAGCTTAGAGGGCAGGCGGGAGCAGTTCTTC

j_gene: TRBJ2-5
d_gene: -
v_gene: TRBV4-3
abundance: -
CDR3aa: CASSQGDDGQETQYF
CDR3nt: TGCGCCAGCAGCCAAGGAGATGACGGCCAAGAGACCCAGTACTTC

j_gene: TRBJ2-3
d_gene: TRBD2
v_gene: TRBV19
abundance: once
CDR3aa: CASSIGGRANTQYF
CDR3nt: TGTGCCAGTAGTATAGGTGGGAGGGCTAATACGCAGTATTTT

j_gene: TRBJ2-1
d_gene: -
v_gene: TRBV28
abundance: -
CDR3aa: CASSTQDYNEQFF
CDR3nt: TGTGCCAGCAGCACACAGGACTACAATGAGCAGTTCTTC

j_gene: TRBJ2-3
d_gene: TRBD1
v_gene: TRBV7-6
abundance: -
CDR3aa: CASSPQLGGRLTDTQYF
CDR3nt: TGTGCCAGCAGCCCGCAACTAGGGGGCCGACTCACAGATACGCAGTATTTT

j_gene: TRBJ2-3
d_gene: -
v_gene: TRBV9
abundance: -
CDR3aa: CASSVAARSTDTQYF
CDR3nt: TGTGCCAGCAGCGTAGCAGCGAGAAGCACAGATACGCAGTATTTT

j_gene: TRBJ2-7
d_gene: TRBD2
v_gene: TRBV2
abundance: few
CDR3aa: CASRGLAGEQYF
CDR3nt: TGTGCCAGCAGGGGACTAGCGGGCGAGCAGTACTTC

j_gene: TRBJ1-1
d_gene: -
v_gene: TRBV19
abundance: -
CDR3aa: CASSPLQGRTEAFF
CDR3nt: TGTGCCAGTAGTCCATTACAGGGAAGGACTGAAGCTTTCTTT

j_gene: TRBJ2-3
d_gene: -
v_gene: TRBV27
abundance: -
CDR3aa: CASGVLARDTQYF
CDR3nt: TGTGCCAGCGGTGTTCTAGCCCGGGATACGCAGTATTTT

j_gene: TRBJ1-4
d_gene: -
v_gene: TRBV30
abundance: -
CDR3aa: CAWSFTRGNNEKLFF
CDR3nt: TGTGCCTGGAGCTTCACTAGGGGGAATAATGAAAAACTGTTTTTT

j_gene: TRBJ1-2
d_gene: -
v_gene: TRBV7-2
abundance: -
CDR3aa: CASSLGQRPENYGYTF
CDR3nt: TGTGCCAGCAGCTTAGGACAGCGGCCTGAAAACTATGGCTACACCTTC

j_gene: TRBJ2-7
d_gene: -
v_gene: TRBV2
abundance: -
CDR3aa: CASSDPGPHYEQYF
CDR3nt: TGTGCCAGCAGTGACCCGGGACCGCACTACGAGCAGTACTTC

j_gene: TRBJ1-2
d_gene: -
v_gene: TRBV4-1
abundance: -
CDR3aa: CASSNRKTYGYTF
CDR3nt: TGCGCCAGCAGCAACCGAAAGACCTATGGCTACACCTTC

j_gene: TRBJ2-1
d_gene: TRBD1
v_gene: TRBV6-6
abundance: -
CDR3aa: CASSYSRTGGYNEQFF
CDR3nt: TGTGCCAGCAGTTACTCCCGGACAGGGGGGTACAATGAGCAGTTCTTC

j_gene: TRBJ2-5
d_gene: TRBD2
v_gene: TRBV5-8
abundance: -
CDR3aa: CASSQRDYSQETQYF
CDR3nt: TGTGCCAGCAGCCAAAGGGACTATAGCCAAGAGACCCAGTACTTC

j_gene: TRBJ2-3
d_gene: TRBD1
v_gene: TRBV18
abundance: -
CDR3aa: CASSPLPNGQGRRIDTQYF
CDR3nt: TGTGCCAGCTCACCACTCCCGAACGGACAGGGGCGTAGGATAGATACGCAGTATTTT

j_gene: TRBJ2-2
d_gene: -
v_gene: TRBV7-9
abundance: -
CDR3aa: CASSLDGGDYRELFF
CDR3nt: TGTGCCAGCAGCTTAGACGGGGGCGATTACAGGGAGCTGTTTTTT

j_gene: TRBJ2-1
d_gene: TRBD2
v_gene: TRBV11-3
abundance: -
CDR3aa: CASSLEGGRAHEQFF
CDR3nt: TGTGCCAGCAGCTTAGAGGGCGGGAGGGCCCATGAGCAGTTCTTC

j_gene: TRBJ2-4
d_gene: -
v_gene: TRBV2
abundance: -
CDR3aa: CASSEVEHGDIQYF
CDR3nt: TGTGCCAGCAGTGAAGTCGAACACGGGGACATTCAGTACTTC